These 26 T cell receptor beta chains share one sample of origin, sequenced in a study of beta chain features in type 1 diabetes. TCRB transcripts that were expressed got sequenced, as all of the isolated RNA had been reverse transcribed. Measured with immunoSEQ multiplex PCR; TCRdb has only the in-frame clones, and not every one. This table has under 500,000 clones, roughly 31% appearing once. The source material was naive CD4+ T cells from blood. These receptors all come from a man aged 18-30 years in good health.

This clone occurred a few times. The rearrangement uses TRBV4-1 and TRBJ2-1; tentatively, D is TRBD1 (5 bases). The CDR3 length is 16 residues. The ends were cut back, 3 bases at V and 2 bases at J, with 14 bases in the middle. Per the germline V gene, CDR1 is MGHRA and CDR2 is YSYEKL. The CDR3 DNA is TGCGCCAGCAGCCACCAGACAGTTGGGCCCTACAATGAGCAGTTCTTC. This codes for CASSHQTVGPYNEQFF.

V usage is TRBV11-2 and J usage is TRBJ2-7; 10 nucleotides line up with TRBD2. The CDR3 runs 14 residues. Trimming cost V 5 bases and J 0 bases; bases outside gene matches: 1. CDR1 and CDR2 (germline): SGHAT, FQNNGV. The CDR3 DNA reads TGTGCCAGCAGCGCTAGCGGGAGCTCCTACGAGCAGTACTTC. The encoded protein is CASSASGSSYEQYF.

This clone was counted between two and nine times. The chain recombines TRBV7-9 with TRBJ2-1; D perhaps matches TRBD2 (5 bases). The germline V and J ends were trimmed by 2 bases and 7 bases, with 9 bases remaining between them. The V gene's germline CDR1 is SEHNR and CDR2 FQNEAQ (reference sequence). This CDR3 is built from 13 residues. Here the CDR3 DNA reads TGTGCCAGCAGCTTATTCGGCGGGAATGAGCAGTTCTTC. Translated: CASSLFGGNEQFF. The full variable domain, in which reference TRBV7-9 and TRBJ2-1 provide the parts outside the CDR3, is DTGVSQNPRHKITKRGQNVTFRCDPISEHNRLYWYRQTLGQGPEFLTYFQNEAQLEKSRLLSDRFSAERPKGSFSTLEIQRTEQGDSAMYLCASSLFGGNEQFFGPGTRLTVL.

This chain joins TRBV11-2 and TRBJ2-1; 8 bases match TRBD1. With 2 bases clipped from V and 3 bases from J, the junction kept 3 bases outside the gene matches. The CDR3 is 15 residues long. Germline-derived CDR1 and CDR2 are SGHAT and FQNNGV. The CDR3 DNA reads as TGTGCCAGCAGCTTATCGACAGGGGACTACAATGAGCAGTTCTTC. As protein: CASSLSTGDYNEQFF. The full variable domain, completed using reference TRBV11-2 and TRBJ2-1, is EAGVAQSPRYKIIEKRQSVAFWCNPISGHATLYWYQQILGQGPKLLIQFQNNGVVDDSQLPKDRFSAERLKGVDSTLKIQPAKLEDSAVYLCASSLSTGDYNEQFFGPGTRLTVL.

Here the CDR3 DNA reads TGTGCCAGCAGCCAAGAAATTTGGGCCGGGGAGCTGTTTTTT. This codes for CASSQEIWAGELFF. This chain joins TRBV14 and TRBJ2-2, with D unresolved. This CDR3 has 14 amino acids. The V end was cut by 0 bases, the J end by 6 bases, with 8 bases between. The germline V gene has CDR1 SGHDN and CDR2 FVKESK.

The chain recombines TRBV30 with TRBJ2-7, with a weak D call TRBD1 (6 bases). Between the trimmed V and J ends, which lost 1 base and 3 bases, there was a span of 10 bases. Germline V CDR1 and CDR2: GTSNPN, SVGIG (reference sequence). The CDR3 extends over 13 amino acids. The CDR3 sequence is CAWSADRRYEQYF. As DNA, the CDR3 is TGTGCCTGGAGTGCCGACAGGCGCTACGAGCAGTACTTC.

The CDR3 coding sequence is TGTGCCTGGAGCTTATTCTCCTACGAGCAGTACTTC. It specifies CAWSLFSYEQYF. The chain has TRBV30 and TRBJ2-7, with D hard to call. This CDR3 is 12 amino acids long. The V end lost 3 bases, the J end lost 0 bases, and 6 bases lay between the germline ends. Per germline, CDR1 GTSNPN and CDR2 SVGIG (reference sequence).

This rearrangement joins TRBV9 to TRBJ1-1; the D gene is possibly TRBD1 (5 bases). The ends were cut back, 0 bases at V and 1 base at J, with 10 bases in the middle. This CDR3 has 15 amino acids. Germline V gives CDR1 SGDLS, CDR2 YYNGEE. CDR3 in DNA: TGTGCCAGCAGCGTAGTGGGGACGCAGAACACTGAAGCTTTCTTT. Translation gives CASSVVGTQNTEAFF.

This clone was seen only a few times. The V and J genes are TRBV4-2 and TRBJ1-1; D is unclear. The CDR3 is 13 amino acids. The V and J ends lost 4 bases and 3 bases respectively, with 9 bases between them. From germline, CDR1 is LGHNA and CDR2 YNFKEQ. CDR3 coding DNA: TGTGCCAGCAGCCCCTTTAGGTACACTGAAGCTTTCTTT. Its protein product is CASSPFRYTEAFF.

This clone occurred a few times. The sample holds other DNA sequences that translate to the same CDR3. The chain joins TRBV2 to TRBJ2-5, with no clear D. This CDR3 spans 10 amino acids. Germline V CDR1 and CDR2: SNHLY, FYNNEI. Trimming pared 3 bases from V and 5 bases from J, leaving 1 base between. CDR3 residues: CASSEETQYF. The CDR3 DNA reads as TGTGCCAGCAGTGAGGAGACCCAGTACTTC.

This clone occurred many times. V and J are TRBV29-1 and TRBJ2-7, with no clear D. This CDR3 is built from 11 residues. The ends were cut back, 8 bases at V and 5 bases at J, with 13 bases in the middle. The germline V gene has CDR1 SQVTM and CDR2 ANQGSEA. The CDR3 DNA is TGCAGCTCCAAGAAAGCCGACGAGCAGTACTTC. Encoded protein: CSSKKADEQYF.

This clone was counted between two and nine times. This chain uses TRBV9 with TRBJ1-5; D is ambiguous. The V end lost 3 bases, the J end lost 0 bases, and 10 bases lay between the germline ends. The CDR3 consists of 15 residues. Germline V lookup: CDR1 SGDLS, CDR2 YYNGEE. In DNA form, the CDR3 reads TGTGCCAGCAGCGATCACAGCGATAGCAATCAGCCCCAGCATTTT. As protein: CASSDHSDSNQPQHF.

V usage is TRBV29-1 and J usage is TRBJ2-3, with D unclear. Germline V gene data show CDR1 as SQVTM and CDR2 as ANQGSEA. This CDR3 is built from 11 residues. V was cut by 7 bases and J by 5 bases, with 10 bases left in between. The CDR3 DNA sequence: TGCAGCGGCATCGCGAAAGATACGCAGTATTTT. Translation: CSGIAKDTQYF.

This clone was counted only a few times. This chain links TRBV7-9 with TRBJ2-5; D is possibly TRBD2 (5 bases). V lost 6 bases and J 2 bases, leaving 19 bases between the germline ends. The CDR3 totals 16 residues. Germline assignment: CDR1 SEHNR and CDR2 FQNEAQ (reference sequence). The CDR3: CASSSWTGSGQETQYF. For the CDR3, the DNA is TGTGCCAGCAGTAGCTGGACTGGCTCCGGACAAGAGACCCAGTACTTC. Variable domain in full (rest from reference TRBV7-9 and TRBJ2-5): DTGVSQNPRHKITKRGQNVTFRCDPISEHNRLYWYRQTLGQGPEFLTYFQNEAQLEKSRLLSDRFSAERPKGSFSTLEIQRTEQGDSAMYLCASSSWTGSGQETQYFGPGTRLLVL.

The gene calls are TRBV30 and TRBJ1-4; D is undetermined. V was cut by 5 bases and J by 4 bases, with 17 bases left in between. Germline V lookup: CDR1 GTSNPN, CDR2 SVGIG (reference sequence). CDR3 length equals 15 residues. The CDR3 is CAWPLGDRFNEKLFF. The CDR3 DNA reads as TGTGCCTGGCCCCTCGGAGACCGTTTTAATGAAAAACTGTTTTTT.

This clone has only a few counts. V gene TRBV13 combines with J gene TRBJ1-2; D is possibly TRBD1 (6 bases). The CDR3 consists of 14 residues. Trimming stripped 4 bases from V and 2 bases from J, with 11 bases between. The germline V gene encodes CDR1 PRHDT and CDR2 FYEKMQ (reference sequence). The CDR3: CASSSGTGNYGYTF. CDR3 sequence (DNA): TGTGCCAGCAGCTCCGGAACAGGGAACTATGGCTACACCTTC.

This chain uses TRBV5-5 with TRBJ2-1; D remains ambiguous. This CDR3 comprises 13 residues. The V end was cut by 4 bases, the J end by 4 bases, with 9 bases between. Germline V gene data show CDR1 as SGHKS and CDR2 as YYEKEE (reference sequence). As DNA, the CDR3 is TGTGCCAGCAGCCGAACCCCTTACAATGAGCAGTTCTTC. It is translated as CASSRTPYNEQFF.

This clone was counted only a few times. The chain employs TRBV11-1 and TRBJ2-3; tentatively, D is TRBD2 (8 bases). The germline V and J ends were trimmed by 5 bases and 2 bases, with 14 bases remaining between them. The CDR3 totals 15 residues. Germline values: CDR1 SGHAT, CDR2 FQDESV (reference sequence). CDR3 region: CASSREGQLTDTQYF. CDR3 bases: TGTGCCAGCAGCCGGGAGGGACAGCTCACAGATACGCAGTATTTT.

The rearrangement uses TRBV23-1 and TRBJ2-5, with D unclear. TRBV23-1 is marked as an open reading frame, function uncertain. Trimming left V 0 bases short and J 6 bases short, with 5 bases between. This CDR3 is 12 amino acids long. The CDR3 bases are TGCGCCAGCAGTCAATCGGGGAAGACCCAGTACTTC. Translating it yields CASSQSGKTQYF.

V is TRBV29-1 and J is TRBJ2-7; 10 bases line up with TRBD1. The CDR3 spans 15 residues. V lost 6 bases to trimming and J lost 7 bases; unmatched junction nucleotides: 15. Germline CDR1 is SQVTM and CDR2 is ANQGSEA. The CDR3 DNA reads TGCAGCGTGATGTCACCGGGACAGGGGACGGGGGAGCAGTACTTC. Translated: CSVMSPGQGTGEQYF.

V usage is TRBV6-1 and J usage is TRBJ1-2; TRBD1 matches at 7 bases. The J segment lost 4 bases and the V segment lost 7 bases, leaving 3 bases of the junction unmatched. CDR3 length: 12 amino acids. Germline V CDR1 and CDR2: MNHNS, SASEGT. CDR3 bases: TGTGCCAGCACCGACAGGGTCTATGGCTACACCTTC. Amino acids: CASTDRVYGYTF.

This clone was seen more than once but under ten times. The J gene is TRBJ2-3, the V gene TRBV29-1, with 9 bases identical to TRBD2. Per germline, CDR1 SQVTM and CDR2 ANQGSEA. The J segment lost 4 bases and the V segment lost 6 bases, leaving 11 bases of the junction unmatched. The CDR3 runs 15 residues. CDR3 nucleotide sequence: TGCAGCGTGCGTGGAGCGGGAGGAATCCCAGATACGCAGTATTTT. The encoded protein is CSVRGAGGIPDTQYF.

The V call is TRBV29-1, the J call TRBJ1-1; D not certain. This CDR3 is built from 12 residues. Trimming took off 0 bases at V and 6 bases at J, with 8 bases between the two ends. CDR1 is SQVTM, CDR2 ANQGSEA, per germline. The CDR3 region is CSVEDPGSEAFF. Written as DNA, the CDR3 is TGCAGCGTTGAAGATCCGGGCTCTGAAGCTTTCTTT.

J is TRBJ2-3 and V is TRBV4-2; 10 bases agree with TRBD2. The CDR3 totals 19 residues. Germline V gene lookup returns CDR1 LGHNA and CDR2 YNFKEQ. The ends lost 1 base at V and 3 bases at J; junction bases unmatched: 13. Here the CDR3 reads CASSQAGTKSGRGTDTQYF. CDR3 bases: TGTGCCAGCAGCCAAGCCGGCACCAAAAGCGGGAGGGGGACAGATACGCAGTATTTT.

This chain uses TRBV4-1 with TRBJ2-3; 7 bases map to TRBD1. The CDR3 is made up of 16 amino acids. The trim removed 2 bases at V and 8 bases at J, leaving 13 bases unmatched. CDR1 and CDR2 from the germline V gene are MGHRA and YSYEKL. DNA of the CDR3: TGCGCCAGCAGCCAATCCGACAGGGCCGGAAAGGCTACGCAGTATTTT. This sequence encodes CASSQSDRAGKATQYF.

In its sample, this clone was seen a few times. The chain has TRBV18 and TRBJ2-7, with 7 positions matching TRBD1. V gave up 6 bases and J gave up 2 bases; unmatched junction bases: 10. Germline V gene lookup returns CDR1 KGHSH and CDR2 LQKENI. The CDR3 runs 15 residues. CDR3 amino acids: CASSPAGQATYEQYF. The CDR3 nucleotides read TGTGCCAGCTCTCCAGCCGGACAGGCGACCTACGAGCAGTACTTC. The variable domain in full, completed from reference TRBV18 and TRBJ2-7, reads NAGVMQNPRHLVRRRGQEARLRCSPMKGHSHVYWYRQLPEEGLKFMVYLQKENIIDESGMPKERFSAEFPKEGPSILRIQQVVRGDSAAYFCASSPAGQATYEQYFGPGTRLTVT.